Given below is one T cell receptor (beta chain) in context. The antigen remains unidentified. The data originate from a study of cytomegalovirus exposure and HLA in healthy donors. General study findings and limits: The classifier, whose performance was assessed in both the original and validation cohorts, reportedly diagnosed cytomegalovirus status with high specificity and sensitivity.

It was with 60 Vbeta and 13 Jbeta primers that the PCR ran. Sequencing was performed with immunoSEQ multiplex PCR; in TCRdb, only in-frame clones are kept and a portion is missing. Of about 200,000 clones in the sample, around 73% are singletons; the top ten hold 2.9%. V was clipped by 3 bases and J by 6 bases, with 15 bases between them. The CDR3 extends over 15 amino acids. CDR1 is MNHNS and CDR2 is SASEGT in the germline V gene. This clonotype was sampled from a woman aged 25 to 39 in good health and CMV-seronegative. The chain employs TRBV6-1 and TRBJ2-1; no definite D call. Material for sequencing was PBMCs. The CDR3 reads CASSDHRVLSNEQFF. The CDR3 DNA is TGTGCCAGCAGTGACCACCGAGTATTGAGCAATGAGCAGTTCTTC.